Below, 20 T cell receptor beta chains from the same sample are listed, as sequenced in a study of blood T cell repertoires in COVID-19. Libraries were prepared by immunoSEQ multiplex PCR; TCRdb keeps only in-frame clonotypes and omits some of them. The repertoire holds fewer than 85,000 clones, about four fifths seen once, with around 27% in the top ten. Sequences were obtained from peripheral blood. These receptors were collected from a woman over 75 with active or convalescent COVID-19.

The chain uses TRBV7-9 and TRBJ2-1, with a possible D match to TRBD2 (6 bases). The CDR3 covers 14 residues. CDR1 is SEHNR and CDR2 is FQNEAQ in the germline V gene (reference sequence). In DNA form, the CDR3 reads TGTGCTCGAGGCACGGGACTGGGCCCCAATGAGCAGTTCTTC. It specifies CARGTGLGPNEQFF.

About this clone itself: Within the sample, other DNA sequences also encode this same CDR3. The genes are TRBV5-1 and TRBJ2-5; 9 bases fit TRBD1. The CDR3 extends over 16 amino acids. Germline V gives CDR1 SGHRS, CDR2 YFSETQ. The junction had 6 bases not matched to a gene; V was cut back by 1 base and J by 2 bases. The CDR3: CASSLYGGTGQETQYF. As DNA, the CDR3 is TGCGCCAGCAGCTTGTACGGTGGGACAGGGCAAGAGACCCAGTACTTC.

The rearrangement uses TRBV6-6 and TRBJ1-6; 8 bases are a match to TRBD1. The CDR3 spans 14 residues. J gave up 10 bases and V 5 bases, and 7 bases lay outside the gene matches. Germline-derived CDR1 and CDR2 are MNHNY and SVGAGI (reference sequence). The CDR3 here is CASSHGQGGSPLHF. CDR3 sequence (DNA): TGTGCCAGCAGTCATGGACAGGGCGGATCACCCCTCCACTTT.

This chain joins TRBV24-1 and TRBJ2-7; no clear D. CDR1 is KGHDR and CDR2 is SFDVKD in the germline V gene. Trimming removed 7 bases at V and 6 bases at J, with 9 bases between. This CDR3 is built from 11 residues. The CDR3 loop is CATSQLGEQYF. As DNA, the CDR3 is TGTGCCACCAGCCAACTTGGCGAGCAGTACTTC.

The chain is built from TRBV6-1 and TRBJ1-6, with a possible D match to TRBD1 (6 bases). Germline values: CDR1 MNHNS, CDR2 SASEGT. V lost 1 base, J lost 7 bases, and 14 bases lay in between. This CDR3 comprises 16 residues. The CDR3 protein is CASSEGIRTANSPLHF. The CDR3 coding sequence is TGTGCCAGCAGTGAAGGTATAAGGACAGCAAATTCACCCCTCCACTTT.

Comment on this clone: Other DNA sequences of this sample code for an identical CDR3. The J gene is TRBJ1-2, the V gene TRBV4-1; TRBD1 matches 7 bases. Germline V lookup: CDR1 MGHRA, CDR2 YSYEKL. This CDR3 contains 15 residues. V dropped 1 base and J dropped 0; count of bases not matched to a gene: 2. For the CDR3, the DNA is TGCGCCAGCAGCCAAGTTGACAGGGCTAACTATGGCTACACCTTC. Translating gives CASSQVDRANYGYTF.

J is TRBJ2-1 and V is TRBV19, with 9 positions matching TRBD2. The CDR3 runs to 17 residues. The germline CDR1 and CDR2 sequences are LNHDA and SQIVND (reference sequence). With 6 bases clipped from V and 4 bases from J, the junction kept 13 bases outside the gene matches. The CDR3 spells CASSTRTLAGRYNEQFF. In DNA, the CDR3 is TGTGCCAGTAGCACCCGAACACTAGCGGGCCGTTACAATGAGCAGTTCTTC.

This chain joins TRBV11-2 and TRBJ2-1; 7 nucleotides align to TRBD2. Trimming removed 4 bases from V and 0 bases from J; junction bases left unmatched: 6. Germline-derived CDR1 and CDR2 are SGHAT and FQNNGV. There are 16 residues in the CDR3. The CDR3 loop reads CASSSAGRSSYNEQFF. The CDR3, as DNA: TGTGCCAGCAGCTCAGCGGGGCGAAGCTCCTACAATGAGCAGTTCTTC. Full variable domain (remainder filled in from reference TRBV11-2 and TRBJ2-1): EAGVAQSPRYKIIEKRQSVAFWCNPISGHATLYWYQQILGQGPKLLIQFQNNGVVDDSQLPKDRFSAERLKGVDSTLKIQPAKLEDSAVYLCASSSAGRSSYNEQFFGPGTRLTVL.

The CDR3: CAWRETVGYYEQYF. The CDR3 nucleotides read TGTGCCTGGAGAGAGACAGTGGGATACTACGAGCAGTACTTC. The chain couples TRBV30 to TRBJ2-7, with D possibly matching TRBD1 (5 bases). CDR3 length: 14 amino acids. Germline-derived CDR1 and CDR2 are GTSNPN and SVGIG (reference sequence). Trimming stripped 3 bases from V and 3 bases from J, with 15 bases between.

V is TRBV30 and J is TRBJ1-1; D call uncertain. The V end was cut by 3 bases, the J end by 9 bases, with 14 bases between. CDR1 and CDR2 from the germline V gene are GTSNPN and SVGIG (reference sequence). The CDR3 is made up of 12 amino acids. As DNA, the CDR3 is TGTGCCTGGAGCCTTGGAGCTCCTAAAGCTTTCTTT. Protein product: CAWSLGAPKAFF. Looking up the rest from reference TRBV30 and TRBJ1-1 gives the full variable domain: SQTIHQWPATLVQPVGSPLSLECTVEGTSNPNLYWYRQAAGRGLQLLFYSVGIGQISSEVPQNLSASRPQDRQFILSSKKLLLSDSGFYLCAWSLGAPKAFFGQGTRLTVV.

This clone has only a few counts. V gene TRBV7-2 combines with J gene TRBJ1-2, with TRBD1 identical over 7 bases. CDR1 and CDR2 from the germline V gene are SGHTA and FQGNSA. CDR3 length equals 15 residues. The ends lost 1 base at V and 5 bases at J; junction bases unmatched: 7. CDR3 residues: CASSLGGQPGYGYTF. The CDR3 DNA follows: TGTGCCAGCAGCTTAGGGGGACAGCCCGGGTATGGCTACACCTTC.

The J gene is TRBJ1-3, the V gene TRBV9; tentatively, D is TRBD1 (5 bases). The CDR3 has 16 amino acids. V was trimmed by 0 bases and J by 4 bases, leaving 14 bases between them. Per germline, CDR1 SGDLS and CDR2 YYNGEE. The CDR3 is CASSVGGILTGNTIYF. DNA of the CDR3: TGTGCCAGCAGCGTAGGGGGCATTCTTACCGGAAACACCATATATTTT.

This clone was detected only a few times. This sequence joins TRBV10-3 and TRBJ2-7; D is undetermined. The CDR3 totals 14 residues. V was cut by 8 bases and J by 3 bases, with 17 bases left in between. CDR1 and CDR2 from the germline V gene are ENHRY and SYGVKD. CDR3 loop: CAIPPASYRYEQYF. CDR3 sequence (DNA): TGTGCCATCCCCCCCGCAAGCTATCGCTACGAGCAGTACTTC.

The chain combines TRBV30 with TRBJ2-1; 7 bases are shared with TRBD2. The CDR3 is made up of 13 amino acids. CDR1 is GTSNPN, CDR2 SVGIG, per germline (reference sequence). Germline trimming cut 2 bases from V and 8 bases from J; bases unmatched to any gene: 6. For the CDR3, the DNA is TGTGCCTGGAGTCGATCGGGGGGTTATGAGCAGTTCTTC. This translates into CAWSRSGGYEQFF.

V and J are TRBV2 and TRBJ1-5; D is ambiguous. The CDR3 covers 13 residues. Trimming left V 1 base short and J 3 bases short, with 4 bases between. Germline-derived CDR1 and CDR2 are SNHLY and FYNNEI. CDR3 sequence (DNA): TGTGCCAGCAGTGAAGACACCAATCAGCCCCAGCATTTT. This translates into CASSEDTNQPQHF.

The chain couples TRBV11-2 to TRBJ2-1, with TRBD2 matching over 8 bases. J gave up 10 bases and V 7 bases, and 3 bases lay outside the gene matches. CDR3 length equals 11 residues. The germline CDR1 and CDR2 sequences are SGHAT and FQNNGV. DNA for the CDR3: TGTGCCAGCACCGGCGGGAGGGAGCAGTTCTTC. It yields the protein CASTGGREQFF.

The rearrangement uses TRBV20-1 and TRBJ2-7; the match to TRBD1 covers 8 bases. Germline values: CDR1 DFQATT, CDR2 SNEGSKA (reference sequence). J gave up 3 bases and V 3 bases, and 7 bases lay outside the gene matches. This CDR3 contains 14 residues. The CDR3 region has the DNA TGCAGTGCTAGTCGGGCAGGGGGCGTCTACGAGCAGTACTTC. It translates to CSASRAGGVYEQYF.

The chain has TRBV5-1 and TRBJ2-5; 8 bases fit TRBD2. The ends lost 0 bases at V and 2 bases at J; junction bases unmatched: 6. Germline CDR1 and CDR2: SGHRS and YFSETQ. This CDR3 has 16 amino acids. The CDR3 DNA is TGCGCCAGCAGCTTGGCCGGGGTAGCGGGGCAAGAGACCCAGTACTTC. Residues: CASSLAGVAGQETQYF.

This rearrangement joins TRBV9 to TRBJ2-5; TRBD2 agrees at 8 bases. CDR3 size: 14 residues. J was trimmed by 5 bases and V by 2 bases; bases with no gene match: 5. The germline V gene has CDR1 SGDLS and CDR2 YYNGEE. The DNA for the CDR3 is TGTGCCAGCAGCGTCGGACTAGCTCGGGAGACCCAGTACTTC. This sequence encodes CASSVGLARETQYF.

The rearrangement uses TRBV5-4 and TRBJ1-6; weak D call: TRBD1 (6 bases). V was trimmed by 1 base and J by 9 bases, leaving 14 bases between them. The V gene's germline CDR1 is SGHNT and CDR2 YYREEE (reference sequence). The length of the CDR3 is 15 residues. The CDR3 DNA follows: TGTGCCAGCAGCTTGTCTCCCGGGACACCTTCACCCCTCCACTTT. Its protein is CASSLSPGTPSPLHF. The entire variable domain, with the rest obtained from reference TRBV5-4 and TRBJ1-6, is as follows: ETGVTQSPTHLIKTRGQQVTLRCSSQSGHNTVSWYQQALGQGPQFIFQYYREEENGRGNFPPRFSGLQFPNYSSELNVNALELDDSALYLCASSLSPGTPSPLHFGNGTRLTVT.